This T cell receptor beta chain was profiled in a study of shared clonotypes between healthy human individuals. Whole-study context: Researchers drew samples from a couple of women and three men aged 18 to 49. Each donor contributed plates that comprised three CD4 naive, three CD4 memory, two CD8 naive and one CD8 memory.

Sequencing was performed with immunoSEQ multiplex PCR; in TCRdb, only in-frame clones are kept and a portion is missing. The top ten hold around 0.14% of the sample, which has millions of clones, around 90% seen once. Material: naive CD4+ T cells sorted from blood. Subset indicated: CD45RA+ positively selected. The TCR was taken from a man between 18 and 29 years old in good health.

The CDR3, as DNA: TGTGCCAGCAGCTTATTCATCATCGGAGGGAGTCAGCCCCAGCATTTT. The encoded protein is CASSLFIIGGSQPQHF. The V gene is TRBV5-6, the J gene TRBJ1-5; D is unclear. CDR1 is SGHDT, CDR2 YYEEEE, per germline. V was trimmed by 2 bases and J by 6 bases, leaving 18 bases between them. CDR3 size: 16 residues.